The rows below give T cell receptor beta chains drawn from one sample of a study of T cell changes during pregnancy in multiple sclerosis. Profiled with immunoSEQ multiplex PCR; TCRdb holds only in-frame clones, not every one. There are about 44,000 clones in the sample; 75% to 95% occur only once, and roughly 0.72% lies in the top ten. Sequencing used CD4+ T cells from peripheral blood mononuclear cells, obtained before pregnancy. The receptors come from a female donor with multiple sclerosis, enrolled in a pregnancy study. Both conserved end residues are part of each CDR3. D genes are given only for firm matches. Size is stated for part of the rows, as once, few or many counts, or as a class when the clone is expanded.

v_call: TRBV7-6; clone_size: once; j_call: TRBJ2-7; d_call: .; cdr3_nt: TGTGCCAGCAGCTTAGCTCCTTCGGACGAGCAGTACTTC; cdr3_aa: CASSLAPSDEQYF
v_call: TRBV7-2; clone_size: .; j_call: TRBJ2-5; d_call: .; cdr3_nt: TGTGCCAGCAGCTTGTTCGGAGAGGCCCAGTACTTC; cdr3_aa: CASSLFGEAQYF
v_call: TRBV27; clone_size: .; j_call: TRBJ1-1; d_call: .; cdr3_nt: TGTGCCAGCAGTTTATCCCCCCAGGCTTTCTTT; cdr3_aa: CASSLSPQAFF
v_call: TRBV7-3; clone_size: .; j_call: TRBJ2-7; d_call: .; cdr3_nt: TGTGCCAGCTCGGGAAAGTCCTACGAGCAGTACTTC; cdr3_aa: CASSGKSYEQYF
v_call: TRBV19; clone_size: .; j_call: TRBJ1-2; d_call: .; cdr3_nt: TGTGCCAGTAGTTTCAGGGGCGGCTATGGCTACACCTTC; cdr3_aa: CASSFRGGYGYTF
v_call: TRBV4-3; clone_size: .; j_call: TRBJ1-4; d_call: .; cdr3_nt: TGCGCCAGCAGCCAAGTGCGGCAGGGTAATGAAAAACTGTTTTTT; cdr3_aa: CASSQVRQGNEKLFF
v_call: TRBV10-2; clone_size: once; j_call: TRBJ1-5; d_call: .; cdr3_nt: TGCGCCAGCCGGGAGGGGACATCGACCCAGCCCCAGCATTTT; cdr3_aa: CASREGTSTQPQHF
v_call: TRBV4-3; clone_size: .; j_call: TRBJ1-1; d_call: TRBD1; cdr3_nt: TGCGCCAGCAGCCAAGAGTCAGACAGGGACACTGAAGCTTTCTTT; cdr3_aa: CASSQESDRDTEAFF
v_call: TRBV5-1; clone_size: .; j_call: TRBJ2-3; d_call: TRBD2; cdr3_nt: TGCGCCAGCAGCTGGGGCGCGGGAGGCACAGATACGCAGTATTTT; cdr3_aa: CASSWGAGGTDTQYF
v_call: TRBV9; clone_size: .; j_call: TRBJ2-5; d_call: .; cdr3_nt: TGTGCCAGCAGCGTAGCCCTGCAAGAGACCCAGTACTTC; cdr3_aa: CASSVALQETQYF
v_call: TRBV4-1; clone_size: .; j_call: TRBJ1-4; d_call: TRBD1; cdr3_nt: TGCGCCAGCAGCCAAGTAGGAAGAACAGGGGATAATGAAAAACTGTTTTTT; cdr3_aa: CASSQVGRTGDNEKLFF
v_call: TRBV20-1; clone_size: .; j_call: TRBJ2-5; d_call: .; cdr3_nt: TGCAGTGGGCGGCACCAAGAGACCCAGTACTTC; cdr3_aa: CSGRHQETQYF
v_call: TRBV28; clone_size: .; j_call: TRBJ1-1; d_call: TRBD1; cdr3_nt: TGTGCCAGCAAAACCTCCGGGACAGGGGGTACTGAAGCTTTCTTT; cdr3_aa: CASKTSGTGGTEAFF
v_call: TRBV5-1; clone_size: .; j_call: TRBJ2-7; d_call: .; cdr3_nt: TGCGCCAGCAGCTTGGGACAGGCCAGCTCCTACGAGCAGTACTTC; cdr3_aa: CASSLGQASSYEQYF
v_call: TRBV12-5; clone_size: .; j_call: TRBJ2-2; d_call: TRBD1; cdr3_nt: TGTGCTAGTGGTTTGAGGACAGGGCTGGACGGGGAGCTGTTTTTT; cdr3_aa: CASGLRTGLDGELFF
v_call: TRBV9; clone_size: .; j_call: TRBJ2-1; d_call: .; cdr3_nt: TGTGCCAGCAGCGTCGGATCCCGGAGGGATGAGCAGTTCTTC; cdr3_aa: CASSVGSRRDEQFF
v_call: TRBV6-1; clone_size: .; j_call: TRBJ1-4; d_call: .; cdr3_nt: TGTGCCAGCAACGGGGGGGCTAATGAAAAACTGTTTTTT; cdr3_aa: CASNGGANEKLFF
v_call: TRBV7-2; clone_size: .; j_call: TRBJ2-7; d_call: .; cdr3_nt: TGTGCCAGCAGCTTAGAACTAAACGGAGAGCAGTACTTC; cdr3_aa: CASSLELNGEQYF
v_call: TRBV6-6; clone_size: .; j_call: TRBJ2-7; d_call: TRBD2; cdr3_nt: TGTGCCAGCAGTTACCTTCGGGGGGAAACCTACGAGCAGTACTTC; cdr3_aa: CASSYLRGETYEQYF
v_call: TRBV2; clone_size: .; j_call: TRBJ2-4; d_call: .; cdr3_nt: TGTGCCAGCGGCCTTGATCTAGCCAAAAACATTCAGTACTTC; cdr3_aa: CASGLDLAKNIQYF
v_call: TRBV7-3; clone_size: once; j_call: TRBJ2-3; d_call: .; cdr3_nt: TGTGCCAGCAGCTCCGGGGCGGGGCGGGCCACAGATACGCAGTATTTT; cdr3_aa: CASSSGAGRATDTQYF
v_call: TRBV7-3; clone_size: .; j_call: TRBJ1-1; d_call: .; cdr3_nt: TGTGCCAGCAGCTTAACCGGGAGCACTGAAGCTTTCTTT; cdr3_aa: CASSLTGSTEAFF